This T cell receptor (beta chain) was found in a study of blood T cell repertoires in COVID-19 (dated by TCRdb to 2020 to 2022). With regard to the full study: Samples covering the acute and convalescent phases of COVID-19 were provided by collaborators in the United States, Italy and Spain. Samples were obtained from the ongoing ImmuneRACE study (first 160 participants) and from about 1,300 subjects provided by 6 global collaborators. The dataset comprised deeply sampled blood TCRbeta repertoires from subjects exposed to, actively infected with, or recovered from COVID-19. The prospective study material was composed of cDNA or gDNA derived from T cells, B-cell-depleted T cells, or PBMCs. HLA class I and class II types, where available, came from metadata supplied by the sample provider rather than from assay-based typing. A de-identified subject ID, COVID-19 status, age in years and sex were almost always included in the sample metadata. The repertoires were released in a freely available public database intended as a resource for research on the immune response to SARS-CoV-2. Overall study outcomes, separate from this receptor: The quantity of clinical and demographic metadata differed by source and by participant and was supplied without curation.

The germline V gene specifies SGHDT as CDR1 and YYEEEE as CDR2. V is cut back by 4 bases and J by 4 bases, with 5 bases in the junction unmatched. The CDR3 covers 14 residues, taking in both the cysteine and the phenylalanine. Of all the DNA, just the CDR3 is kept, 42 bases in frame from base 1. To note about this clone: What this receptor recognizes is not known. No much larger clone exists at a distance of one base, and base qualities are not known.

TCRbeta CDR3 regions were amplified from genomic DNA using the immunoSEQ Assay, a bias-controlled multiplex PCR. For the original study's pipeline: The number of nucleated cells in each sample was estimated by amplification of reference gene primers within the assay. To quantify the absolute abundance of each unique TCRbeta CDR3 rearrangement, sequence reads were collapsed and filtered. For each sample, productive Simpson clonality was calculated by taking the square root of Simpson's diversity index across productive rearrangements. TCRdb stores this immuneACCESS table with in-frame sequences only. Part of the clones is absent; in the studies checked, under half of the shortfall reflects unresolved V genes, and no reason is known for the rest. That table furnishes V, J and clone size, whereas the DNA furnished D and trimming. The sample data list about 250,000 clones, and approximately 84% of these were observed just once. The ten largest clonotypes hold approximately 4.8% of the sample.

Collaborating institutions collected whole blood in K2EDTA tubes following their own protocols. For TCRbeta analysis, collaborators shipped samples in one of three forms: frozen whole blood, isolated PBMCs, or DNA extracted from either of those sample types. Recombination connected TRBV5-6 to TRBJ1-5; TRBD1 aligns with 7 central bases. The clonotype was recovered from a middle-aged man with active or convalescent COVID-19. The sample comprised peripheral blood. CDR3 reads: CASSTGQLNQPQHF. The bases are TGTGCCAGCAGCACGGGACAGCTTAATCAGCCCCAGCATTTT.